Included here is one T cell receptor (beta chain) sequence, with context. A read error may account for a junction end that differs from germline. Each sample provided at least 5 micrograms of extracted total RNA. It was with a sample-barcoded 5' primer and a J-beta primer mix that a second PCR of about 6 to 12 cycles was run. A single record per CDR3 protein comes from TCRdb applying MiXCR to the 5' RACE reads. The table lists about 640,000 distinct CDR3 sequences, 40% to 50% of them singletons. The CDR3 runs 14 residues. From germline, CDR1 is LGHNT and CDR2 FRNRAP. The record originates from a study of blood T cells in healthy people across ages.

The source of this sequence is a man aged 80 or over in good health. Sequencing was performed on blood. This chain connects TRBV12-5 to TRBJ1-1; D is ambiguous. The DNA of the CDR3 is TGTGCCAGTGCCGCCGGACGGGTGAACACTGAAGCTTTCTTT. It encodes CASAAGRVNTEAFF. Full variable domain (rest looked up from reference TRBV12-5 and TRBJ1-1): DARVTQTPRHKVTEMGQEVTMRCQPILGHNTVFWYRQTMMQGLELLAYFRNRAPLDDSGMPKDRFSAEMPDATLATLKIQPSEPRDSAVYFCASAAGRVNTEAFFGQGTRLTVV.